The 20 T cell receptor beta chains in this list originate from one sample, sequenced in a study of T-cell reconstitution after alpha-beta-depleted transplantation in children. As it was prepared, the TCRbeta library received unique molecular identifiers. TCRdb reanalysed the PCR reads using MiXCR and keeps one entry per CDR3 protein. The sample has 330,000 or so distinct CDR3 sequences, 9% to 12% seen once; the top ten hold around 2.3%. This specimen was PBMCs from the stem cell graft donor, taken from the stem cell graft. All receptors come from a human donor who donated a stem cell graft to a child with acute lymphoblastic leukemia.

This clonotype has at least ten counts. CDR3 in DNA: TGTGCCATCAGTGAGCAGGATCCAGATACGCAGTATTTT. Translated, it gives CAISEQDPDTQYF. The V call is TRBV10-3, the J call TRBJ2-3; no firm D call. The length of the CDR3 is 13 residues. Germline CDR1 reads ENHRY; CDR2 reads SYGVKD. Trimming removed 2 bases at V and 4 bases at J, with 7 bases between.

The genes are TRBV20-1 and TRBJ2-4, with a tentative D call TRBD2 (5 bases). V lost 0 bases, J lost 0 bases, and 15 bases lay in between. Per germline, CDR1 DFQATT and CDR2 SNEGSKA (reference sequence). This CDR3 spans 17 amino acids. CDR3 loop: CSARDHRGGIAKNIQYF. The CDR3 coding sequence is TGCAGTGCTAGAGATCACCGAGGAGGAATAGCCAAAAACATTCAGTACTTC.

This clonotype has only a few counts. The chain joins TRBV5-1 to TRBJ2-1; 10 bases fit TRBD1. The CDR3 loop spans 16 amino acids. The V segment lost 0 bases and the J segment 3 bases; nucleotides outside the gene matches: 3. Germline CDR1 and CDR2: SGHRS and YFSETQ. The CDR3 nucleotides are TGCGCCAGCAGCTTGGAGGGGGACAGGGGCTACAATGAGCAGTTCTTC. It codes for CASSLEGDRGYNEQFF.

J is TRBJ2-3 and V is TRBV5-1; TRBD2 agrees at 9 bases. CDR3 length equals 19 residues. Germline V gene data show CDR1 as SGHRS and CDR2 as YFSETQ. The trim removed 4 bases at V and 5 bases at J, leaving 20 bases unmatched. As DNA, the CDR3 is TGCGCCAGCAGCCCGAGACTAGCGGAAAACCCTATTTGGGGAGATACGCAGTATTTT. Its translation is CASSPRLAENPIWGDTQYF.

The V and J genes are TRBV6-5 and TRBJ1-4; no reliable D call. Germline V gives CDR1 MNHEY, CDR2 SVGAGI. Trimming removed 2 bases from V and 2 bases from J, with 12 bases in between. The CDR3 runs to 16 residues. CDR3 coding DNA: TGTGCCAGCAGTTACCTCAATGGCCCCACTAATGAAAAACTGTTTTTT. This translates into CASSYLNGPTNEKLFF.

A few counts support this clonotype. J is TRBJ2-1 and V is TRBV2, with D unresolved. The V gene's germline CDR1 is SNHLY and CDR2 FYNNEI. The CDR3 totals 15 residues. Trimming shortened V by 3 bases and J by 1 base, and 10 bases separated the two germline ends. The CDR3 loop reads CASSEELTSYNEQFF. In DNA form, the CDR3 reads TGTGCCAGCAGTGAGGAGCTGACGTCCTACAATGAGCAGTTCTTC.

The chain employs TRBV7-9 and TRBJ2-1; D is tentatively TRBD1 or TRBD2 (5 bases each). There are 16 residues in the CDR3. The V gene lost 3 bases and the J gene lost 2 bases, with 14 bases spanning the gap. The germline V gene encodes CDR1 SEHNR and CDR2 FQNEAQ (reference sequence). The CDR3 DNA reads as TGTGCCAGCAGCTTCGGGGCAGGGAGTGCCTACAATGAGCAGTTCTTC. Its protein is CASSFGAGSAYNEQFF. Looking up the rest from reference TRBV7-9 and TRBJ2-1 gives the full variable domain: DTGVSQNPRHKITKRGQNVTFRCDPISEHNRLYWYRQTLGQGPEFLTYFQNEAQLEKSRLLSDRFSAERPKGSFSTLEIQRTEQGDSAMYLCASSFGAGSAYNEQFFGPGTRLTVL.

The table lists this clonotype with many counts. The CDR3 here is CASSFVFGTQYF. The CDR3 nucleotides read TGTGCCAGCAGTTTTGTTTTCGGTACGCAGTATTTT. The rearrangement uses TRBV27 and TRBJ2-3, with D unclear. Trimming took 3 bases from V and 8 from J, leaving 9 bases between them. The length of the CDR3 is 12 residues. Germline CDR1 is MNHEY and CDR2 is SMNVEV (reference sequence).

This clonotype was observed a few times. The chain couples TRBV15 to TRBJ2-7; TRBD2 aligns across 7 bases. V shed 3 bases, J shed 7 bases, and the junction held 15 bases outside the gene matches. CDR1 is LNHNV and CDR2 is YYDKDF in the germline V gene (reference sequence). The CDR3 runs 16 residues. The CDR3 here is CATSREPGTIVEEQYF. The CDR3, as DNA: TGTGCCACCAGCAGGGAACCCGGGACTATTGTCGAGGAGCAGTACTTC. Full variable domain (missing parts from reference TRBV15 and TRBJ2-7): DAMVIQNPRYQVTQFGKPVTLSCSQTLNHNVMYWYQQKSSQAPKLLFHYYDKDFNNEADTPDNFQSRRPNTSFCFLDIRSPGLGDTAMYLCATSREPGTIVEEQYFGPGTRLTVT.

V usage is TRBV20-1 and J usage is TRBJ1-4, with 7 bases identical to TRBD1. Germline values: CDR1 DFQATT, CDR2 SNEGSKA (reference sequence). The CDR3 sequence is 14 residues long. V was pared by 3 bases and J by 4 bases, with 5 bases of the junction left unmatched. CDR3 region: CSASNSGGNEKLFF. CDR3 in DNA: TGCAGTGCTAGTAATTCAGGGGGTAATGAAAAACTGTTTTTT.

V is TRBV7-1 and J is TRBJ2-5, with 9 positions matching TRBD1. TRBV7-1 is an ORF; its function is uncertain. The CDR3 is 22 residues long. J lost 4 bases, V lost 3 bases, and 27 bases had no gene match. CDR3 coding DNA: TGTGCCAGCAGCTCCCAATACGTCCTTGTGGACAGGGGTCGGCGGGGCGCAGAGACCCAGTACTTC. This translates into CASSSQYVLVDRGRRGAETQYF.

The chain joins TRBV20-1 to TRBJ2-7; D is possibly TRBD1 (6 bases). The CDR3 is made up of 13 amino acids. The V gene's germline CDR1 is DFQATT and CDR2 SNEGSKA (reference sequence). The V end lost 5 bases, the J end lost 4 bases, and 15 bases lay between the germline ends. CDR3 amino acids: CSAYDRWGYEQYF. The CDR3 coding sequence is TGCAGTGCTTACGACAGGTGGGGGTACGAGCAGTACTTC.

This clonotype has just a few counts. V usage is TRBV3-1 and J usage is TRBJ2-4; weak D call: TRBD2 (5 bases). Trimming left V 2 bases short and J 2 bases short, with 13 bases between. Germline V CDR1 and CDR2: LGHDT, YNNKEL (reference sequence). The CDR3 has 16 residues. As DNA, the CDR3 is TGTGCCAGCAGCCAACCTTCCGACGGGACCAAAAACATTCAGTACTTC. Its translation is CASSQPSDGTKNIQYF.

This clonotype was seen only a few times. The V call is TRBV11-2, the J call TRBJ2-7; either TRBD1 or TRBD2 may supply D (5 bases each). CDR1 SGHAT and CDR2 FQNNGV come from the germline V gene. The V end lost 0 bases, the J end lost 2 bases, and 20 bases lay between the germline ends. The CDR3 covers 18 residues. CDR3 bases: TGTGCCAGCAGCTTAGAGGGGGTGGTGCAGGGCCCACCCTACGAGCAGTACTTC. Amino acid sequence: CASSLEGVVQGPPYEQYF.

Only a few counts were recorded for this clonotype. The V call is TRBV2, the J call TRBJ1-2; 9 nucleotides align to TRBD1. Germline V gives CDR1 SNHLY, CDR2 FYNNEI. After removal of 5 bases from V and 2 bases from J, the junction contained 6 bases not matched to a gene. The CDR3 is 15 amino acids. The CDR3 nucleotides are TGTGCCAGCAGTTTCGACAGGGGGAGGAACTATGGCTACACCTTC. Protein: CASSFDRGRNYGYTF.

This chain uses TRBV20-1 with TRBJ2-1, with 10 bases matching TRBD2. The germline CDR1 and CDR2 sequences are DFQATT and SNEGSKA (reference sequence). The CDR3 extends over 15 amino acids. Unmatched junction bases numbered 7, after V lost 2 bases and J lost 6 bases. The CDR3 loop reads CSARKTGTSVNEQFF. Written as DNA, the CDR3 is TGCAGTGCTAGAAAAACCGGGACTAGCGTCAATGAGCAGTTCTTC.

This clonotype appeared a few times. V and J are TRBV20-1 and TRBJ1-5; D uncertain. Per germline, CDR1 DFQATT and CDR2 SNEGSKA (reference sequence). The CDR3 length is 13 residues. Trimming shortened V by 5 bases and J by 2 bases, and 10 bases separated the two germline ends. Here the CDR3 DNA reads TGCAGTGCTCTAGGGCTGGGCAATCAGCCCCAGCATTTT. It yields the protein CSALGLGNQPQHF.

In this sample, this clonotype turned up a few times. The rearrangement links TRBV20-1 to TRBJ2-2, with D perhaps TRBD1 or TRBD2 (6 bases each). The CDR3 has 13 residues. Germline CDR1 DFQATT, CDR2 SNEGSKA (reference sequence). Trimming took off 4 bases at V and 4 bases at J, with 10 bases between the two ends. The CDR3 region has the DNA TGCAGTGCTATCGGAGGGGGCACCGGGGAGCTGTTTTTT. Protein: CSAIGGGTGELFF.

This clonotype was observed many times. This chain uses TRBV27 with TRBJ2-3; D possibly matches TRBD1 or TRBD2 (5 bases each). Germline V gives CDR1 MNHEY, CDR2 SMNVEV (reference sequence). CDR3 length: 18 amino acids. V dropped 4 bases and J dropped 0 bases, with 20 bases sitting between them. The CDR3 DNA reads TGTGCCAGCAGTTCTCCCGGGGCACGTTCTTCTAGCACAGATACGCAGTATTTT. Its protein product is CASSSPGARSSSTDTQYF.

In this sample, this clonotype turned up a few times. The chain recombines TRBV5-1 with TRBJ2-5; D uncertain. Deletions cut 2 bases from V and 5 bases from J, with 13 bases between. The CDR3 covers 14 residues. Germline CDR1 is SGHRS and CDR2 is YFSETQ. CDR3 region: CASSFATRVETQYF. The CDR3 DNA reads TGCGCCAGCAGCTTCGCCACCCGTGTTGAGACCCAGTACTTC.